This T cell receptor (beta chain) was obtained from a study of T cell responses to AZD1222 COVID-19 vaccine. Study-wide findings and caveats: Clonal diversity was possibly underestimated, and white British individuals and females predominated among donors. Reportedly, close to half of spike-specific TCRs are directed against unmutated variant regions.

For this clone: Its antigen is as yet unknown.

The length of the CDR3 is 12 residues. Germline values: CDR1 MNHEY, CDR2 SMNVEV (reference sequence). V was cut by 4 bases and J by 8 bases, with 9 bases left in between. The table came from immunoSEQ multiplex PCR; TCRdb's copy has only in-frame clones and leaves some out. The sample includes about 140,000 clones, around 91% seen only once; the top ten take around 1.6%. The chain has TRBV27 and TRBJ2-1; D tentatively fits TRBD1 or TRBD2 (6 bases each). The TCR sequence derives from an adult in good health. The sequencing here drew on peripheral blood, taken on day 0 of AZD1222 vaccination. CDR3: CASSSRGDEQFF. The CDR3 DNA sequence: TGTGCCAGCAGTTCTAGGGGGGATGAGCAGTTCTTC.